These T cell receptor beta chains were read from a single sample in a study of shared clonotypes between healthy human individuals. Data came from immunoSEQ multiplex PCR; TCRdb stores just in-frame clones and leaves some out. The sample holds approximately 2,300,000 clones, around 90% seen once. Sequenced input: naive CD4+ T cells from PBMCs. Every receptor here comes from a man younger than 35 in good health. Some clones in this sample may be carry-over from other donors' samples. Each CDR3 is given with its conserved first and last residue. Each record gives: D gene, V gene, J gene, clone size, CDR3 DNA, CDR3 protein. A D gene is named only where the DNA matches it firmly. Clone size is stated in some rows and not others, as once, few, many or a class when expanded.

>TRBD1|TRBV5-4|TRBJ2-3|-
TGTGCCAGCAGCTTGGCCGGGACAGGGAGCCCAGATACGCAGTATTTT
CASSLAGTGSPDTQYF
>-|TRBV15|TRBJ2-7|-
TGTGCCACCAGCCGAAAGGTCGGCACCTCCTCTCAAATTAGCGACGAGCAGTACTTC
CATSRKVGTSSQISDEQYF
>-|TRBV2|TRBJ2-2|-
TGTGCCAGCAGTGGGACGGCATTATGGGCCGCGAACACCGGGGAGCTGTTTTTT
CASSGTALWAANTGELFF
>-|TRBV19|TRBJ2-3|-
TGTGCCAGTAGTATAATTGGACGGAGCACAGATACGCAGTATTTT
CASSIIGRSTDTQYF
>TRBD1|TRBV7-3|TRBJ2-1|-
TGTGCCAGCAGCTTGGGGACAGGTCTGTTCTTC
CASSLGTGLFF
>TRBD2|TRBV5-1|TRBJ2-1|-
TGCGCCAGCAGCTTGATAGCGGGAGGGGGCTACAATGAGCAGTTCTTC
CASSLIAGGGYNEQFF
>-|TRBV21-1|TRBJ1-5|-
TGTGCCAGCAGCAAATCCCCTAATTTGACAGGCTGCAATCAGCCCCAGCATTTT
CASSKSPNLTGCNQPQHF
>TRBD2|TRBV5-1|TRBJ2-1|-
TGCGCCAGCAGCTCCACCCCCGGGAGGTTTAATGAGCAGTTCTTC
CASSSTPGRFNEQFF
>TRBD2|TRBV4-1|TRBJ2-1|-
TGCGCCAGCAGCCCCCGGACTAGCGGGAGAAGTGACAAGAGAGTTGAGCAGTTCTTC
CASSPRTSGRSDKRVEQFF
>TRBD2|TRBV5-4|TRBJ2-3|-
TGTGCCAGCAGCTCCTTAGCGGGGGGCACAGATACGCAGTATTTT
CASSSLAGGTDTQYF
>TRBD2|TRBV5-4|TRBJ2-3|-
TGTGCCAGCAGCTTGGAATTAGCGGGAACAGATACGCAGTATTTT
CASSLELAGTDTQYF
>-|TRBV6-5|TRBJ1-1|-
TGTGCCAGCAGTTACAGGGGGGAAACGAACACTGAAGCTTTCTTT
CASSYRGETNTEAFF
>-|TRBV7-9|TRBJ2-7|-
TGTGCCAGCAGCCTGACGGAGGGCTACGAGCAGTACTTC
CASSLTEGYEQYF
>-|TRBV6-1|TRBJ2-7|-
TGTGCCAGCAGTGAGGTGGGACTCTACGAGCAGTACTTC
CASSEVGLYEQYF
>-|TRBV5-1|TRBJ2-5|-
TGCGCCAGCAGCTCCAGGGGATCTATGGAGACCCAGTACTTC
CASSSRGSMETQYF
>TRBD1|TRBV2|TRBJ1-2|-
TGTGCCAGCAGCCCGGGACAGGTGGACTATGGCTACACCTTC
CASSPGQVDYGYTF
>-|TRBV11-2|TRBJ1-2|-
TGTGCCAGCAGCTCCCCAAAGGGGGGGTCCGGCTACACCTTC
CASSSPKGGSGYTF
>-|TRBV5-1|TRBJ2-1|-
TGCGCCAGCAGCTTGGTTAGAGGATACAATGAGCAGTTCTTC
CASSLVRGYNEQFF
>-|TRBV29-1|TRBJ2-5|-
TGCAGCGTTATTAGGGTGGAAGAGACCCAGTACTTC
CSVIRVEETQYF
>-|TRBV28|TRBJ1-2|-
TGTGCCAGCAGCGTAGGGCCCCGCTACACCTTC
CASSVGPRYTF
>-|TRBV9|TRBJ1-6|-
TGTGCCAGCAGCGTAGGTACTGGCTCCTATAATTCACCCCTCCACTTT
CASSVGTGSYNSPLHF
>-|TRBV7-3|TRBJ2-1|-
TGTGCCAGCAGTGTGGGGGGTGAGCAGTTCTTC
CASSVGGEQFF
>-|TRBV4-2|TRBJ1-4|-
TGTGCCAGCAGCCGCAGCCTGACAGAAACTAATGAAAAACTGTTTTTT
CASSRSLTETNEKLFF
>TRBD1|TRBV5-1|TRBJ2-1|-
TGCGCCAGCAGCCAGGGGACAGGGCGGATCAATGAGCAGTTCTTC
CASSQGTGRINEQFF
>-|TRBV4-1|TRBJ2-1|-
TGCGCCAGCAGCCAAGCCCAGCCGCACTCCTACAATGAGCAGTTCTTC
CASSQAQPHSYNEQFF
>-|TRBV7-2|TRBJ1-1|-
TGTGCCAGCAGCTTAGGGTCCGCCTTTCGGGCTTTCTTT
CASSLGSAFRAFF
>-|TRBV5-8|TRBJ1-1|-
TGTGCCAGCAGCCGCCGAGGGGCGGCGAACACTGAAGCTTTCTTT
CASSRRGAANTEAFF
>-|TRBV7-3|TRBJ2-1|-
TGTGCCAGCAGCGACCGAGGGGCGAAGTACAATGAGCAGTTCTTC
CASSDRGAKYNEQFF
>-|TRBV18|TRBJ2-5|-
TGTGCCAGCTCAATTTCCAGGGACCAAGAGACCCAGTACTTC
CASSISRDQETQYF
>TRBD2|TRBV5-1|TRBJ2-7|once
TGCGCCAGCAGCTTGGGCCCCTCCCTAGCGGACAACTACGAGCAGTACTTC
CASSLGPSLADNYEQYF
>TRBD2|TRBV5-6|TRBJ2-7|-
TGTGCCAGCAGCCGCACTAGCGGGAGTGGCGAGCAGTACTTC
CASSRTSGSGEQYF
>-|TRBV27|TRBJ1-5|-
TGTGCCAGCAGTTCTTTCAATCAGCCCCAGCATTTT
CASSSFNQPQHF
>-|TRBV7-2|TRBJ2-1|-
TGTGCCAGCAGCTCTCGGGCGAGCTCCTACAATGAGCAGTTCTTC
CASSSRASSYNEQFF
>-|TRBV11-2|TRBJ1-2|-
TGTGCCAGCAGCCCTGGGGTGAGGTATGGCTACACCTTC
CASSPGVRYGYTF
>-|TRBV11-2|TRBJ2-3|-
TGTGCCAGCAGCCGTACTAGGGGCACAGATACGCAGTATTTT
CASSRTRGTDTQYF
>-|TRBV9|TRBJ2-3|-
TGTGCCAGCAGCGTAGCTTCGCAGGGGGGAACAGATACGCAGTATTTT
CASSVASQGGTDTQYF
>-|TRBV4-1|TRBJ2-5|-
TGCGCCAGCAGCCAAGATTGGGGGGTGGAGACCCAGTACTTC
CASSQDWGVETQYF
>-|TRBV4-3|TRBJ2-3|-
TGCGCCAGCAGCACTATAGCGGTTAGCACAGATACGCAGTATTTT
CASSTIAVSTDTQYF
>-|TRBV18|TRBJ1-1|few
TGTGCCAGCTCACCACTTCGGGCAGGGGAGAACACTGAAGCTTTCTTT
CASSPLRAGENTEAFF
>-|TRBV13|TRBJ2-3|-
TGTGCCAGCAGCTCGCGTGGAGTCAGGTCAAGCGGGTACACAGATACGCAGTATTTT
CASSSRGVRSSGYTDTQYF
>TRBD2|TRBV6-5|TRBJ2-7|-
TGTGCCAGCAGCCTAACTAGCGGGCTTTCCTACGAGCAGTACTTC
CASSLTSGLSYEQYF
>TRBD1|TRBV5-1|TRBJ1-1|-
TGCGCCAGCCGGTCCGGGACAGGGGCCCTGAACACTGAAGCTTTCTTT
CASRSGTGALNTEAFF
>-|TRBV2|TRBJ2-1|-
TGTGCCAGCAGTGGGGGGGACAGCTCCTACAATGAGCAGTTCTTC
CASSGGDSSYNEQFF
>TRBD1|TRBV5-1|TRBJ1-1|once
TGCGCCAGCAGCGCTGACAGGGGGATTACTGAAGCTTTCTTT
CASSADRGITEAFF
>TRBD1|TRBV4-2|TRBJ2-7|-
TGTGCCAGCAGCCGGCGAACCGGGACAGGCTACGAGCAGTACTTC
CASSRRTGTGYEQYF
>-|TRBV5-1|TRBJ1-1|-
TGCGCCAGCAGCATCGGGACCTACCAACAAAACACTGAAGCTTTCTTT
CASSIGTYQQNTEAFF
>-|TRBV18|TRBJ1-2|-
TGTGCCAGCTCACCACCTAGTACGGCGGGCTATGGCTACACCTTC
CASSPPSTAGYGYTF
>TRBD2|TRBV10-3|TRBJ2-2|-
TGTGCCATCCAGACTAGCGGGAACACCGGGGAGCTGTTTTTT
CAIQTSGNTGELFF
>-|TRBV6-1|TRBJ1-5|few
TGTGCCAGCCGTAATAGCAATCAGCCCCAGCATTTT
CASRNSNQPQHF
>-|TRBV2|TRBJ2-1|-
TGTGCCAGCAGGACCGGGATCCTGTTCTTC
CASRTGILFF
>TRBD1|TRBV29-1|TRBJ1-4|-
TGCAGCGTCCTGGGGGGACAGCCCAATGAAAAACTGTTTTTT
CSVLGGQPNEKLFF
>-|TRBV27|TRBJ1-5|-
TGTGCCAGCAGTTTGGGCAGGGCCGATCAGCCCCAGCATTTT
CASSLGRADQPQHF
>-|TRBV18|TRBJ1-1|-
TGTGCCAGCTCACCTACGGGGGTGGGGACTGAAGCTTTCTTT
CASSPTGVGTEAFF
>-|TRBV28|TRBJ1-2|few
TGTGCCAGCAGTTTACGGGGGGCGGGGCCCCGGGAGGCTAACTATGGCTACACCTTC
CASSLRGAGPREANYGYTF